This is a list of T cell receptor beta chains from one sample in a study of glioma-infiltrating T cells after dendritic cell vaccination. Libraries were prepared by immunoSEQ multiplex PCR; TCRdb keeps only in-frame clonotypes and omits some of them. The table lists almost 65,000 clones, around four fifths of them singletons. The sample here was blood, taken before dendritic cell vaccination. These receptors all come from a human donor with glioblastoma. Both conserved end residues are part of each CDR3. Fields, in order: clone size, D gene, J gene, V gene, CDR3 protein, CDR3 DNA. A D gene is named only where the DNA matches it firmly. The size field is filled for only some rows; it gives once, few, many or a size class.

>.|.|TRBJ2-7|TRBV5-1
CASSLGQNYEQYF
TGCGCCAGCAGCTTGGGACAGAACTACGAGCAGTACTTC
>once|TRBD2|TRBJ2-3|TRBV5-1
CASSLLAGGHDTQYF
TGCGCCAGCAGCTTACTAGCGGGGGGGCATGATACGCAGTATTTT
>.|TRBD1|TRBJ2-2|TRBV5-1
CASSTGQGNTGELFF
TGCGCCAGCAGCACCGGACAGGGCAACACCGGGGAGCTGTTTTTT
>.|TRBD1|TRBJ2-7|TRBV7-9
CASQDRGNEQYF
TGTGCCAGCCAGGACAGGGGCAACGAGCAGTACTTC
>.|TRBD1|TRBJ1-1|TRBV18
CASSPLAGTGGTEAFF
TGTGCCAGCTCACCATTAGCCGGGACAGGGGGCACTGAAGCTTTCTTT
>.|.|TRBJ2-1|TRBV11-2
CASSPPTYEQFF
TGTGCCAGCAGCCCCCCGACTTATGAGCAGTTCTTC
>.|TRBD1|TRBJ2-3|TRBV5-4
CASSSSDRGPNTQYF
TGTGCCAGCAGCTCCTCGGACAGGGGGCCGAATACGCAGTATTTT
>few|.|TRBJ2-7|TRBV2
CASSEIAGQDHEQYF
TGTGCCAGCAGTGAAATTGCAGGACAAGACCACGAGCAGTACTTC
>.|.|TRBJ1-1|TRBV10-1
CASVAREAFF
TGCGCCAGCGTGGCCCGTGAAGCTTTCTTT
>few|.|TRBJ1-6|TRBV6-6
CASSYRPRVEPLHF
TGTGCCAGCAGTTACCGACCGCGAGTGGAGCCCCTCCACTTT
>.|.|TRBJ2-5|TRBV27
CASSLSGQGLVTQYF
TGTGCCAGCAGTTTATCGGGCCAGGGACTTGTGACCCAGTACTTC
>.|.|TRBJ2-1|TRBV19
CASIGIMGGSLEQFF
TGTGCCAGTATAGGGATCATGGGGGGAAGCCTTGAGCAGTTCTTC
>.|TRBD1|TRBJ1-6|TRBV5-1
CASSLDRGYNSPLHF
TGCGCCAGCAGCTTGGACAGGGGCTACAATTCACCCCTCCACTTT
>few|TRBD1|TRBJ2-1|TRBV27
CASREPGGITYNEQFF
TGTGCCAGCAGGGAGCCAGGGGGCATAACCTACAATGAGCAGTTCTTC
>.|.|TRBJ1-4|TRBV6-6
CASSYSLSRSQEKLFF
TGTGCCAGCAGTTACTCGTTGTCTAGGTCACAAGAAAAACTGTTTTTT
>.|TRBD1|TRBJ2-7|TRBV10-2
CASKDRAYEQYF
TGCGCCAGCAAGGACAGGGCCTACGAGCAGTACTTC
>.|.|TRBJ1-5|TRBV18
CASSKQGAAPDQPQHF
TGTGCCAGCTCGAAACAGGGTGCCGCCCCGGATCAGCCCCAGCATTTT
>.|TRBD2|TRBJ2-3|TRBV7-2
CASTHPTSGGADTQYF
TGTGCCAGCACCCATCCTACTAGCGGGGGGGCAGATACGCAGTATTTT
>.|.|TRBJ1-1|TRBV7-7
CASSLSRDTEAFF
TGTGCTAGCAGCTTATCACGGGATACTGAAGCTTTCTTT
>.|.|TRBJ1-2|TRBV6-5
CASRAGNNYGYTF
TGTGCCAGCAGGGCAGGGAATAACTATGGCTACACCTTC
>.|.|TRBJ1-3|TRBV18
CASSPGQTGNTIYF
TGTGCCAGCTCACCGGGACAAACTGGAAACACCATATATTTT
>.|TRBD1|TRBJ1-6|TRBV27
CASSADDRGGTPLHF
TGTGCCAGCAGTGCCGATGACAGGGGTGGTACACCCCTCCACTTT
>.|TRBD1|TRBJ1-1|TRBV6-5
CASSYADRVITEAFF
TGTGCCAGCAGTTACGCCGACAGGGTCATCACTGAAGCTTTCTTT
>.|.|TRBJ1-2|TRBV29-1
CSAVGGAHYGYTF
TGCAGCGCGGTGGGGGGGGCCCACTATGGCTACACCTTC
>.|.|TRBJ2-7|TRBV20-1
CSARQHYEQYF
TGCAGTGCTCGACAGCACTACGAGCAGTACTTC
>.|.|TRBJ1-1|TRBV7-9
CASSSNRESTEAFF
TGTGCCAGCAGCTCGAACAGGGAAAGCACTGAAGCTTTCTTT
>.|.|TRBJ1-1|TRBV9
CASSPRAYNTEAFF
TGTGCCAGCAGCCCCAGGGCTTACAACACTGAAGCTTTCTTT
>.|.|TRBJ2-5|TRBV19
CASSIDKTRETQYF
TGTGCCAGTAGTATAGATAAGACTCGGGAGACCCAGTACTTC
>.|.|TRBJ1-6|TRBV9
CASSSPEGATGSYNSPLHF
TGTGCCAGCAGCTCGCCCGAGGGCGCCACTGGCTCCTATAATTCACCCCTCCACTTT
>.|.|TRBJ2-3|TRBV19
CASSLDYKSTDTQYF
TGTGCCAGTAGTTTGGACTATAAGAGCACAGATACGCAGTATTTT
>.|.|TRBJ2-1|TRBV7-2
CASSLALGRSYNEQFF
TGTGCCAGCAGCTTAGCCCTTGGGCGCTCCTACAATGAGCAGTTCTTC
>.|.|TRBJ1-2|TRBV5-8
CASSLSFSNYGYTF
TGTGCCAGCAGCCTAAGCTTTTCTAACTATGGCTACACCTTC
>.|TRBD1|TRBJ2-7|TRBV13
CASSLGGQGTYEQYF
TGTGCCAGCAGCTTAGGGGGACAGGGGACCTACGAGCAGTACTTC
>.|.|TRBJ2-7|TRBV19
CASARGAPYEQYF
TGTGCCAGCGCTCGGGGGGCGCCGTACGAGCAGTACTTC
>.|.|TRBJ1-4|TRBV29-1
CSVKGVGNEKLFF
TGCAGCGTAAAGGGGGTGGGAAATGAAAAACTGTTTTTT
>.|.|TRBJ1-2|TRBV10-1
CASSARQTYGYTF
TGCGCCAGCAGTGCTCGACAGACGTATGGCTACACCTTC
>once|TRBD1|TRBJ1-5|TRBV2
CASRLPGTDQPQHF
TGTGCCAGCCGACTACCTGGGACAGATCAGCCCCAGCATTTT
>few|.|TRBJ2-2|TRBV5-5
CASSSGGVTGELFF
TGTGCCAGCAGCTCGGGCGGGGTGACCGGGGAGCTGTTTTTT
>.|.|TRBJ2-4|TRBV7-2
CASSFGRSAKNIQYF
TGTGCCAGCAGCTTTGGGAGGTCGGCCAAAAACATTCAGTACTTC
>.|.|TRBJ2-1|TRBV29-1
CSVGAGANEQFF
TGCAGCGTCGGGGCAGGGGCCAATGAGCAGTTCTTC
>.|TRBD1|TRBJ1-2|TRBV5-4
CASSLMTGGHYGYTF
TGTGCCAGCAGCTTGATGACAGGGGGCCACTATGGCTACACCTTC
>once|TRBD1|TRBJ2-3|TRBV6-1
CAGGQGDTQYF
TGTGCCGGCGGACAGGGAGATACGCAGTATTTT
>.|.|TRBJ2-3|TRBV6-1
CASSELWGRDTQYF
TGTGCCAGCAGTGAATTGTGGGGGAGGGATACGCAGTATTTT
>once|TRBD2|TRBJ2-2|TRBV2
CASSGQGLATGELFF
TGTGCCAGCAGTGGACAGGGACTAGCAACGGGGGAGCTGTTTTTT
>.|TRBD1|TRBJ1-3|TRBV9
CASSVATGGENGNTIYF
TGTGCCAGCAGCGTAGCTACAGGGGGGGAGAATGGAAACACCATATATTTT
>.|TRBD2|TRBJ2-3|TRBV28
CASSFIAGGTDTQYF
TGTGCCAGCAGTTTCATAGCGGGGGGCACAGATACGCAGTATTTT
>.|.|TRBJ2-1|TRBV4-2
CASSQDTGRDRNEQFF
TGTGCCAGCAGCCAAGATACGGGGCGGGACCGGAATGAGCAGTTCTTC
>.|TRBD2|TRBJ2-1|TRBV25-1
CASSEYRSSGGPNEQFF
TGTGCCAGCAGTGAATATCGTAGTAGCGGGGGGCCCAATGAGCAGTTCTTC
>.|.|TRBJ2-3|TRBV2
CASSAFRVDTQYF
TGTGCCAGCAGTGCCTTCCGGGTAGATACGCAGTATTTT
>.|TRBD1|TRBJ2-3|TRBV2
CASSNRGNTDTQYF
TGTGCCAGTTCCAACAGGGGAAACACAGATACGCAGTATTTT
>few|TRBD1|TRBJ2-2|TRBV5-1
CASTWTGTTGELFF
TGCGCCAGCACCTGGACAGGGACAACCGGGGAGCTGTTTTTT
>.|.|TRBJ1-2|TRBV30
CAWRQVAYGYTF
TGTGCCTGGAGGCAGGTCGCCTATGGCTACACCTTC
>.|TRBD1|TRBJ1-6|TRBV18
CASSTGQGKGSPLHF
TGTGCCAGCTCAACCGGACAGGGGAAGGGGTCACCCCTCCACTTT
>.|.|TRBJ2-3|TRBV5-6
CASSPRNQYTDTQYF
TGTGCCAGCAGCCCCAGGAACCAATACACAGATACGCAGTATTTT